These T cell receptor beta chains were read from a single sample in a study of T cell repertoires in cytomegalovirus infection. TCRdb ran MiXCR on the reads and lists one entry per CDR3 protein. This sample has 800,000 to 950,000 distinct CDR3 sequences, with about 33% found just once. These receptors' targets are unknown. The sample was cultured CD8+ T cells from PBMCs, taken from culture after CMV antigen stimulation. Receptors originate from a human donor in good health (CMV status not recorded). Some clones in this sample may be carry-over from other donors' samples. CDR3s include the opening cysteine and the closing phenylalanine or tryptophan. Fields, in order: J gene, CDR3 length, V gene, clone size, D gene, CDR3 DNA, CDR3 protein. D genes are given only for firm matches. Size is omitted from some rows. Given values are once, few, many or a class for expanded clones.

TRBJ2-5	12	TRBV6-6	.	.	TGTGCCAGCATTGACAGACAAGAGACCCAGTACTTC	CASIDRQETQYF
TRBJ2-5	13	TRBV20-1	few	TRBD2	TGCAGTGCTAGCCCTAGCGGGGGAGAGACCCAGTACTTC	CSASPSGGETQYF
TRBJ2-1	17	TRBV12-3/TRBV12-4	once	TRBD2	TGTGCCAGCAGACTAGCGTTGGGTGAGGGGAGCGACAATGAGCAGTTCTTC	CASRLALGEGSDNEQFF
TRBJ2-1	14	TRBV27	.	.	TGTGCCAGCAGTCTCCCCGGTGGGTTAGGGCAGCAGTTCTTC	CASSLPGGLGQQFF
TRBJ1-1	15	TRBV6-1	few	.	TGTGCCAGCGCATACACATCGCAATACAACACTGAAGCTTTCTTT	CASAYTSQYNTEAFF
TRBJ1-2	17	TRBV6-5	few	TRBD1	TGTGCCAGCAGTACGAAGGGGACAGGGTATATTGACTATGGCTACACCTTC	CASSTKGTGYIDYGYTF
TRBJ2-5	14	TRBV6-5	many	.	TGTGCCAGCAGTTACTGGGGCCCGGGGGAGACCCAGTACTTC	CASSYWGPGETQYF
TRBJ2-2	16	TRBV7-6	many	TRBD1	TGTGCCAGCAGCTCCGGGACAGGGTATGGGACCGGGGAGCTGTTTTTT	CASSSGTGYGTGELFF
TRBJ2-7	13	TRBV15	.	.	TGTGCCACCAGCGGAGGAATAACCTACGAGCAGTACTTC	CATSGGITYEQYF
TRBJ2-7	17	TRBV5-5	.	TRBD1	TGTGCCAGCAGCGTCGAAACAGGGGGCGCCTCTCGCTACGAGCAGTACTTC	CASSVETGGASRYEQYF
TRBJ1-1	13	TRBV27	.	TRBD1	TGTGCCAGCAGTCCCACCAGGGGGGCTGAAGCTTTCTTT	CASSPTRGAEAFF
TRBJ1-1	13	TRBV12-3/TRBV12-4	many	TRBD1	TGTGCCAGCAGTTGGGGGACAGTGACTGAAGCTTTCTTT	CASSWGTVTEAFF
TRBJ2-1	13	TRBV12-3/TRBV12-4	many	.	TGTGCCAGCAGTTTAATCTCTGACAATGAGCAGTTCTTC	CASSLISDNEQFF
TRBJ2-1	16	TRBV15	few	.	TGTGCCACCAGCAGAGATCTCCTGGGGCTCTCCAATGAGCAGTTCTTC	CATSRDLLGLSNEQFF
TRBJ2-2	16	TRBV28	.	TRBD2	TGTGCCAGCAGTTTATCCGGGCTAGCGGGGCCCGGGGAGCTGTTTTTT	CASSLSGLAGPGELFF
TRBJ2-6	14	TRBV6-5	.	.	TGTGCCAGCATCGACACCTCTGGGGCCAACGTCCTGACTTTC	CASIDTSGANVLTF
TRBJ2-2	17	TRBV14	.	.	TGTGCCAGCAGCCAAGAAATAAGCGGTGCAAACACCGGGGAGCTGTTTTTT	CASSQEISGANTGELFF
TRBJ2-1	13	TRBV12-3/TRBV12-4	.	TRBD2	TGTGCCAGCAGCCCCGGACTAGCGGGGTTGCAGTTCTTC	CASSPGLAGLQFF
TRBJ1-4	16	TRBV6-1	few	TRBD1	TGTGCCAGCAGCTATCCCGGACAGGGAAGGAGGGAAAAACTGTTTTTT	CASSYPGQGRREKLFF
TRBJ1-1	14	TRBV27	.	.	TGTGCCAGCAGTTTAGGCAGGGGAGGCATTGAAGCTTTCTTT	CASSLGRGGIEAFF
TRBJ1-1	13	TRBV12-3/TRBV12-4	few	.	TGTGCCAGCATTCTAGGGGGAGTCACTGAAGCTTTCTTT	CASILGGVTEAFF
TRBJ1-2	15	TRBV11-2	once	TRBD1	TGTGCCAGCAGCCCCGGGACAGGAATTTTCTATGGCTACACCTTC	CASSPGTGIFYGYTF
TRBJ1-1	16	TRBV7-9	many	.	TGTGCCAGCAGCCAGGATCCCGGGGGTTGGAACACTGAAGCTTTCTTT	CASSQDPGGWNTEAFF
TRBJ2-3	13	TRBV27	.	.	TGTGCCAGCAGCCGACCGCGGGCAGATACGCAGTATTTT	CASSRPRADTQYF
TRBJ1-1	14	TRBV6-8	.	.	TGTGCCAGCAGTTACGGCGGAATGGACACTGAAGCTTTCTTT	CASSYGGMDTEAFF
TRBJ1-6	17	TRBV19	.	.	TGTGCCAGTAGTATGAGTTTCCGGGAGTACTATAATTCATCCCTCCACTTT	CASSMSFREYYNSSLHF
TRBJ2-1	16	TRBV20-1	.	.	TGCAGTGCTAGAACCTCGACAGGGAGGTTTGGCAATGAGCAGTTCTTC	CSARTSTGRFGNEQFF
TRBJ2-3	16	TRBV7-3	.	.	TGTGCCAGCAGCTTAATAAGTGGGGGGGCGGCAGATACGCAGTATTTT	CASSLISGGAADTQYF
TRBJ1-5	19	TRBV23-1	.	.	TGCGCCAGCAGTCAATCGGGGTGGAGTAGGGGAAAGGGCAATCAGCCCCAGCATTTT	CASSQSGWSRGKGNQPQHF
TRBJ2-7	13	TRBV29-1	.	TRBD2	TGCAGCGTCGAGCGGGACGGACCCTACGAGCAGTACTTC	CSVERDGPYEQYF
TRBJ2-7	14	TRBV7-2	many	.	TGTGCCAGCAGCTCCCCCTCGACTGGCTACGAGCAGTACTTC	CASSSPSTGYEQYF
TRBJ1-2	12	TRBV12-3/TRBV12-4	few	.	TGTGCCAGCAGTGACATGGTCGATGGCTACACCTTC	CASSDMVDGYTF
TRBJ2-3	14	TRBV12-3/TRBV12-4	.	.	TGTGCCAGCAGTTCAGGAGCGGCGACAGATACGCAGTATTTT	CASSSGAATDTQYF
TRBJ1-5	18	TRBV7-3	.	.	TGTGCCAGCAGCTTAAGCGTTCGGACAGCGTATAGCAATCAGCCCCAGCATTTT	CASSLSVRTAYSNQPQHF
TRBJ1-1	14	TRBV12-3/TRBV12-4	.	TRBD1	TGTGCCAGCAGTTTCTCCGGGACAGAGTATGAAGCTTTCTTT	CASSFSGTEYEAFF
TRBJ2-2	12	TRBV7-8	many	.	TGTGCCAGCAGCTTAGGAGAAGTTGAGCTGTTTTTT	CASSLGEVELFF
TRBJ1-4	15	TRBV7-6	many	.	TGTGCCAGCAGCCCTCGGGGGGAAACTAATGAAAAACTGTTTTTT	CASSPRGETNEKLFF
TRBJ1-1	19	TRBV7-2	many	.	TGTGCCAGCAGCTTCGAGTGGGCAGGGGTTGACATCATGAACACTGAAGCTTTCTTT	CASSFEWAGVDIMNTEAFF
TRBJ2-1	19	TRBV6-6	few	TRBD2	TGTGCCAGCAGCGTTACCCCCCTGACTAGCGGGGTTCCCTACAATGAGCAGTTCTTC	CASSVTPLTSGVPYNEQFF
TRBJ2-6	15	TRBV6-2/TRBV6-3	.	.	TGTGCCAGCAGTACTACCCGGGGGGGGGCCAACGTCCTGACTTTC	CASSTTRGGANVLTF
TRBJ2-5	13	TRBV5-4	.	.	TGTGCCAGCAGCTGGGGACTGGTAGAGACCCAGTACTTC	CASSWGLVETQYF
TRBJ2-1	17	TRBV27	.	TRBD2	TGTGCCAGCAGCCCGAGCCTAGCGGGGATACCCTACAATGAGCAGTTCTTC	CASSPSLAGIPYNEQFF
TRBJ2-2	15	TRBV19	.	TRBD1	TGTGCCAGTAGTTACCAGGACAGGTCCACCGGGGAGCTGTTTTTT	CASSYQDRSTGELFF
TRBJ1-1	10	TRBV2	once	.	TGTGCCAGCAGTGAAGGGGCTGCTTTCTTT	CASSEGAAFF
TRBJ2-3	10	TRBV7-2	.	.	TGTACCAGTCGCGGGGATACGCAGTATTTT	CTSRGDTQYF
TRBJ1-5	17	TRBV28	many	.	TGTGCCAGCAGTTTATTTGACGGCCCGCCTAGCAATCAGCCCCAGCATTTT	CASSLFDGPPSNQPQHF
TRBJ1-5	14	TRBV5-4	.	TRBD1	TGTGCCAGCAGCTGGGGGGACAGCGACGGGCCCCAGCATTTT	CASSWGDSDGPQHF